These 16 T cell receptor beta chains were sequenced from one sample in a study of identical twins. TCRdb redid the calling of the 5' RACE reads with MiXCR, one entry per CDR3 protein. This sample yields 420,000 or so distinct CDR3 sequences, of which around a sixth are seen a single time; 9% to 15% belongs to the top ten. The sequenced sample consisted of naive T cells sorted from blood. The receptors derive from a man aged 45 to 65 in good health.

In DNA form, the CDR3 reads TGCGCCAGCAGCCAAACCGGGACAGGGAGCTCCTACGAGCAGTACTTC. Protein sequence: CASSQTGTGSSYEQYF. The chain couples TRBV4-1 to TRBJ2-7; 9 bases are shared with TRBD1. CDR3 length: 16 residues. V shed 2 bases and J 0 bases; nucleotides not matched to a gene: 5. Germline assignment: CDR1 MGHRA and CDR2 YSYEKL.

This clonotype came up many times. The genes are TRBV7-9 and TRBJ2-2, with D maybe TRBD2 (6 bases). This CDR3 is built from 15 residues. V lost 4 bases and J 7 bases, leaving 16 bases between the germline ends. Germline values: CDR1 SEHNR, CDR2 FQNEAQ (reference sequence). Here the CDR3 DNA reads TGTGCCAGCAGCTCCGCGACTAGTGTAGGCGGGGAGCTGTTTTTT. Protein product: CASSSATSVGGELFF.

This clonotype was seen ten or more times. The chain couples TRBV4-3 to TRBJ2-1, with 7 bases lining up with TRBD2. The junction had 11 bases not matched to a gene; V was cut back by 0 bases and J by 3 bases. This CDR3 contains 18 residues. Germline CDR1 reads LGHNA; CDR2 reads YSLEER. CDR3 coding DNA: TGCGCCAGCAGCCAAGATTGGGTGGGGCGGGAGAACTACAATGAGCAGTTCTTC. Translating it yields CASSQDWVGRENYNEQFF.

In nucleotides, the CDR3 is TGTGCCAGCAGGCGGAAAAGACTTAATTCACCCCTCCACTTT. It yields the protein CASRRKRLNSPLHF. The V call is TRBV12-3 or TRBV12-4, the J call TRBJ1-6; D remains unclear. CDR3 size: 14 residues. With 6 bases removed from V and 6 bases from J, the gap between germline ends came to 12 bases.

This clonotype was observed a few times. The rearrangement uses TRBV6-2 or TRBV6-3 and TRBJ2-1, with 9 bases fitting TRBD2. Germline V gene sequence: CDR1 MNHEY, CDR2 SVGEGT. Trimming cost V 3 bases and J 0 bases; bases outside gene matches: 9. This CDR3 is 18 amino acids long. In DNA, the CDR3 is TGTGCCAGCAGTTATATGCTAGCGGGAACCATCTCCTACAATGAGCAGTTCTTC. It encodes CASSYMLAGTISYNEQFF.

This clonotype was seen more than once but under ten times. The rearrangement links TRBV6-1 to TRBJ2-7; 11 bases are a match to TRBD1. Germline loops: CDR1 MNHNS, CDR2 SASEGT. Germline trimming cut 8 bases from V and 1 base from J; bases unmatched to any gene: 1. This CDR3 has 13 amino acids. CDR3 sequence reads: CASGQGASYEQYF. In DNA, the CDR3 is TGTGCCAGCGGACAGGGGGCGTCCTACGAGCAGTACTTC.

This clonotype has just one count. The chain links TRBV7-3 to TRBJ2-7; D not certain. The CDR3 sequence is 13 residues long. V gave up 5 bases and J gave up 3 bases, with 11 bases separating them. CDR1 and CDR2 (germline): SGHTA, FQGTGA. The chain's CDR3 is CASSLSVDYEQYF. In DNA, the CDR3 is TGTGCCAGCAGCCTATCCGTTGACTACGAGCAGTACTTC. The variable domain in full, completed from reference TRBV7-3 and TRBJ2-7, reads GAGVSQTPSNKVTEKGKYVELRCDPISGHTALYWYRQSLGQGPEFLIYFQGTGAADDSGLPNDRFFAVRPEGSVSTLKIQRTERGDSAVYLCASSLSVDYEQYFGPGTRLTVT.

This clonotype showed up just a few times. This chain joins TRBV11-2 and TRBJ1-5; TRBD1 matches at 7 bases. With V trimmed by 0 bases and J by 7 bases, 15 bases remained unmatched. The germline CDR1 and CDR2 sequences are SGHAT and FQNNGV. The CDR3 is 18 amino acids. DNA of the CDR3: TGTGCCAGCAGCTTAGAGGGTTGGGCGACAGGGACGGGACAGCCCCAGCATTTT. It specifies CASSLEGWATGTGQPQHF.

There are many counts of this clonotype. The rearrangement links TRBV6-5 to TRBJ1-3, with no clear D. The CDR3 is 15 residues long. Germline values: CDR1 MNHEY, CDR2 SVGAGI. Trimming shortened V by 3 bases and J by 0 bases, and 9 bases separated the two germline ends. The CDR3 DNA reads TGTGCCAGCAGTTATGGGCAATCCTCTGGAAACACCATATATTTT. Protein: CASSYGQSSGNTIYF.

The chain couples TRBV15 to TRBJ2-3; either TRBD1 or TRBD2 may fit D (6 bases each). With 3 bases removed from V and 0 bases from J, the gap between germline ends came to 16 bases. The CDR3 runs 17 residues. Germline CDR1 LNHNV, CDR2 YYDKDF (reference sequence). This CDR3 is CATSRNPEGGSTDTQYF. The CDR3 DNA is TGTGCCACCAGCAGGAACCCCGAGGGGGGAAGCACAGATACGCAGTATTTT. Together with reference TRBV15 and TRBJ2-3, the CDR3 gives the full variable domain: DAMVIQNPRYQVTQFGKPVTLSCSQTLNHNVMYWYQQKSSQAPKLLFHYYDKDFNNEADTPDNFQSRRPNTSFCFLDIRSPGLGDTAMYLCATSRNPEGGSTDTQYFGPGTRLTVL.

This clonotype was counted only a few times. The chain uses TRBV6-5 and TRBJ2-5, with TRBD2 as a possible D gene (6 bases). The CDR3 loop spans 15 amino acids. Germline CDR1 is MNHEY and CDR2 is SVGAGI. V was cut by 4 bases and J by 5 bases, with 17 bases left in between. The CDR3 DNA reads TGTGCCAGCAGTTGCTCGACTCTGCGGGGTGAGACCCAGTACTTC. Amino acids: CASSCSTLRGETQYF.

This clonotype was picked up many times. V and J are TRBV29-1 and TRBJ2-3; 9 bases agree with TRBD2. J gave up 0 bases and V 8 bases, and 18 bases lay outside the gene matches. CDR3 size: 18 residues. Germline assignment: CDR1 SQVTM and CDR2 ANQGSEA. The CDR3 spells CSLRGLTSGPFSTDTQYF. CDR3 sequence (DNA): TGCAGCCTTCGGGGGTTGACTAGCGGACCCTTTAGCACAGATACGCAGTATTTT.

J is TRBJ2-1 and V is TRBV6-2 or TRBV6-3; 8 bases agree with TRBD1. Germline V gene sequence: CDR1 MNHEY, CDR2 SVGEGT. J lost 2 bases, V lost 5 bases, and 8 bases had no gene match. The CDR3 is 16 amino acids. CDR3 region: CASSTRQGRAYNEQFF. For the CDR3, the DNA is TGTGCCAGCAGTACGAGACAGGGGCGGGCCTACAATGAGCAGTTCTTC.

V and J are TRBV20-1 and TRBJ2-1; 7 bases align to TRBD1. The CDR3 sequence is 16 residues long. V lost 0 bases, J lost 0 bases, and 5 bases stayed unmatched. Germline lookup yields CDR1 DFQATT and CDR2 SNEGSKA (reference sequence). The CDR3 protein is CSARDPTGDSYNEQFF. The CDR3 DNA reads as TGCAGTGCTAGAGATCCAACAGGGGACTCCTACAATGAGCAGTTCTTC.

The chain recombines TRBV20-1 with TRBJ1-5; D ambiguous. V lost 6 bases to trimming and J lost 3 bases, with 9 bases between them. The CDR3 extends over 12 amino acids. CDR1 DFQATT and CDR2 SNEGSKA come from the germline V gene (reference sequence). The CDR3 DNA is TGCAGTGCATATGTACCCAATCAGCCCCAGCATTTT. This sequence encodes CSAYVPNQPQHF.

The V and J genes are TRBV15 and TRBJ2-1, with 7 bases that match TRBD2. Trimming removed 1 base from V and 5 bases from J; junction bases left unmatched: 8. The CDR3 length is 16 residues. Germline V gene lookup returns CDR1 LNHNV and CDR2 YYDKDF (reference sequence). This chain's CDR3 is CATSRVPRESDNEQFF. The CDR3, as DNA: TGTGCCACCAGCAGAGTTCCGCGGGAGTCCGACAATGAGCAGTTCTTC.